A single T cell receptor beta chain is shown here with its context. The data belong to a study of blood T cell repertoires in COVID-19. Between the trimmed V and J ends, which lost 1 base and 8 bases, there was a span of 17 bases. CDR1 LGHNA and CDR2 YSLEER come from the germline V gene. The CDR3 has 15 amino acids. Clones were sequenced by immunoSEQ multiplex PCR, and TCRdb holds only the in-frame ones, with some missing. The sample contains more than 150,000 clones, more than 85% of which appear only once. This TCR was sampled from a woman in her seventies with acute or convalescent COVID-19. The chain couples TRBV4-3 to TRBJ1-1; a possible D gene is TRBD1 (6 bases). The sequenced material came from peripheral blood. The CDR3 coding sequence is TGCGCCAGCAGCCAAGCCAGGGGACATATCCAGGAAGCTTTCTTT. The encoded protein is CASSQARGHIQEAFF.